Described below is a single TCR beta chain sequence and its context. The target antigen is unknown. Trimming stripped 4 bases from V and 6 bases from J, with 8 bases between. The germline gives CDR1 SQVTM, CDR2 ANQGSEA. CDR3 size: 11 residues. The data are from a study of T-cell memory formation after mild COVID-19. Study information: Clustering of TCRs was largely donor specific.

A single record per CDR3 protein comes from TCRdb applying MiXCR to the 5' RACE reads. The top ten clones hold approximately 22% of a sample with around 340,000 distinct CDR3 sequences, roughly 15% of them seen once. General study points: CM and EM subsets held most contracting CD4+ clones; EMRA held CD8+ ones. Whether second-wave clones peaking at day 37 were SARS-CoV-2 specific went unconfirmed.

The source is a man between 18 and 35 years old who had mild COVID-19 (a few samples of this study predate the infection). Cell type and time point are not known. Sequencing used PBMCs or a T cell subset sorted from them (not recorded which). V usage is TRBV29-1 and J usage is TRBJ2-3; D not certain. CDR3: CSVVSFDTQYF. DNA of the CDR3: TGCAGCGTTGTCTCTTTTGATACGCAGTATTTT.